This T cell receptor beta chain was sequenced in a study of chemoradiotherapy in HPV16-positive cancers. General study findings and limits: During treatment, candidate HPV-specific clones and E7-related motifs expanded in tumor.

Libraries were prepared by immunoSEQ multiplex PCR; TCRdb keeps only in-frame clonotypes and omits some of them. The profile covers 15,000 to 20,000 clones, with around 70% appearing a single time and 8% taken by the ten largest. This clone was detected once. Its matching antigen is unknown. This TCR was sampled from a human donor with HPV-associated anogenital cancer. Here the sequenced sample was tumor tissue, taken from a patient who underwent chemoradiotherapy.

CDR3 region: CASSPPGFSKETQYF. Here the CDR3 DNA reads TGTGCCAGCTCACCTCCAGGATTTTCGAAAGAGACCCAGTACTTC. J is TRBJ2-5 and V is TRBV18, with D unresolved. CDR1 is KGHSH, CDR2 LQKENI, per germline. Trimming took off 3 bases at V and 3 bases at J, with 14 bases between the two ends. The CDR3 is 15 residues long.